The 27 T cell receptor beta chains presented below share a single source sample, sequenced in a study of shared clonotypes between healthy human individuals. Using immunoSEQ multiplex PCR, the repertoire was profiled, and TCRdb retains in-frame clones only, with some absent. The sample contains around 1.4 million clones, about 98.5% of which appear only once. Specimen: naive CD4+ T cells sorted from blood. Subset given: CD45RA+ positively selected. These receptor sequences come from a young man in good health.

The chain couples TRBV9 to TRBJ1-1; 7 positions match TRBD1. CDR1 is SGDLS and CDR2 is YYNGEE in the germline V gene. The CDR3 runs 17 residues. Germline trimming cut 0 bases from V and 5 bases from J; bases unmatched to any gene: 13. The CDR3 region has the DNA TGTGCCAGCAGCGTAGACCCGACAGGGTTGGTTGCAACTGAAGCTTTCTTT. Amino acids: CASSVDPTGLVATEAFF.

As DNA, the CDR3 is TGCGCCAGCAGCTCTTATAGGACAGGGGTTAACAATGAGCAGTTCTTC. Amino acid sequence: CASSSYRTGVNNEQFF. V usage is TRBV5-1 and J usage is TRBJ2-1, with 9 bases fitting TRBD1. CDR3 size: 16 residues. CDR1 SGHRS and CDR2 YFSETQ come from the germline V gene. J was trimmed by 5 bases and V by 3 bases; bases with no gene match: 9.

The chain recombines TRBV7-9 with TRBJ2-1, with D hard to call. Germline loops: CDR1 SEHNR, CDR2 FQNEAQ (reference sequence). Trimming shortened V by 5 bases and J by 5 bases, and 10 bases separated the two germline ends. The CDR3 is made up of 13 amino acids. CDR3 sequence: CASSIDKDNEQFF. The CDR3 region has the DNA TGTGCCAGCAGCATAGACAAGGACAATGAGCAGTTCTTC.

V is TRBV11-2 and J is TRBJ1-1; no definite D call. CDR1 is SGHAT and CDR2 is FQNNGV in the germline V gene. The CDR3 loop spans 14 amino acids. V gave up 5 bases and J gave up 1 base, with 11 bases separating them. CDR3 sequence reads: CASSTLSSNTEAFF. CDR3 DNA: TGTGCCAGCAGCACACTTTCGTCGAACACTGAAGCTTTCTTT.

The chain uses TRBV18 and TRBJ1-2, with a possible D match to TRBD1 (5 bases). Germline CDR1 reads KGHSH; CDR2 reads LQKENI. Trimming pared 9 bases from V and 0 bases from J, leaving 11 bases between. This CDR3 comprises 13 residues. The CDR3 region is CASSGQANYGYTF. CDR3 DNA sequence: TGTGCCAGTTCCGGACAAGCTAACTATGGCTACACCTTC.

This chain joins TRBV7-9 and TRBJ1-1, with D uncertain. Trimming took off 4 bases at V and 3 bases at J, with 9 bases between the two ends. The CDR3 is 13 amino acids. Germline V CDR1 and CDR2: SEHNR, FQNEAQ (reference sequence). The CDR3 sequence: CASSWSEDTEAFF. The CDR3 DNA sequence: TGTGCCAGCAGCTGGAGTGAGGACACTGAAGCTTTCTTT. The entire variable domain, with the rest obtained from reference TRBV7-9 and TRBJ1-1, is as follows: DTGVSQNPRHKITKRGQNVTFRCDPISEHNRLYWYRQTLGQGPEFLTYFQNEAQLEKSRLLSDRFSAERPKGSFSTLEIQRTEQGDSAMYLCASSWSEDTEAFFGQGTRLTVV.

This chain uses TRBV10-1 with TRBJ1-4, with TRBD1 matching 9 bases. V lost 4 bases and J lost 14; bases outside the gene matches: 8. Germline CDR1 is WNHNN and CDR2 is SYGVQD (reference sequence). The CDR3 covers 13 residues. Here the CDR3 reads CASSAGQGLRLFF. DNA for the CDR3: TGCGCCAGCAGTGCGGGACAGGGCCTTCGTCTGTTTTTT.

CDR3 sequence: CASSETSGRLFQETQYF. CDR3 nucleotides: TGTGCCAGCAGCGAGACTAGCGGGAGGTTGTTCCAAGAGACCCAGTACTTC. The rearrangement links TRBV9 to TRBJ2-5; 13 bases map to TRBD2. The CDR3 loop spans 17 amino acids. CDR1 is SGDLS and CDR2 is YYNGEE in the germline V gene. With 3 bases clipped from V and 1 base from J, the junction kept 6 bases outside the gene matches.

The CDR3 sequence: CASSQVGSSGNTIYF. The CDR3 coding sequence is TGCGCCAGCAGCCAAGTAGGGTCCTCTGGAAACACCATATATTTT. V is TRBV4-3 and J is TRBJ1-3; D call uncertain. Trimming removed 1 base from V and 0 bases from J, with 7 bases in between. Germline V lookup: CDR1 LGHNA, CDR2 YSLEER. The CDR3 consists of 15 residues.

Note on this clone: The same CDR3 arises from other DNA sequences in this sample as well. The rearrangement links TRBV2 to TRBJ1-1; D gene unclear. V was clipped by 4 bases and J by 1 base, with 7 bases between them. The V gene's germline CDR1 is SNHLY and CDR2 FYNNEI. This CDR3 is 13 amino acids long. Here the CDR3 reads CASSGRGNTEAFF. CDR3 nucleotides: TGTGCCAGCAGTGGTCGAGGGAACACTGAAGCTTTCTTT.

The rearrangement links TRBV5-1 to TRBJ2-7; 7 positions agree with TRBD1. The V gene's germline CDR1 is SGHRS and CDR2 YFSETQ. The CDR3 covers 16 residues. With V trimmed by 0 bases and J by 5 bases, 11 bases remained unmatched. In nucleotides, the CDR3 is TGCGCCAGCAGCTTGGGGACAGGAGTATTTCCCCACGAGCAGTACTTC. Its protein is CASSLGTGVFPHEQYF.

This rearrangement joins TRBV29-1 to TRBJ2-2, with unresolved D. In germline, CDR1 is SQVTM, CDR2 ANQGSEA. The CDR3 has 14 amino acids. Deletions cut 4 bases from V and 6 bases from J, with 15 bases between. The chain's CDR3 is CSVASAAVAGELFF. The CDR3 DNA reads TGCAGCGTTGCGTCAGCCGCCGTGGCCGGGGAGCTGTTTTTT.

The rearrangement uses TRBV15 and TRBJ2-7; 15 nucleotides match TRBD2. Germline values: CDR1 LNHNV, CDR2 YYDKDF (reference sequence). CDR3 length equals 18 residues. J gave up 4 bases and V 0 bases, and 7 bases lay outside the gene matches. CDR3 coding DNA: TGTGCCACCAGCAGAGATTTACCCGGACTAGCGGGAGGGTACGAGCAGTACTTC. Translation: CATSRDLPGLAGGYEQYF. The variable domain in full, with the rest retrieved from reference TRBV15 and TRBJ2-7, is DAMVIQNPRYQVTQFGKPVTLSCSQTLNHNVMYWYQQKSSQAPKLLFHYYDKDFNNEADTPDNFQSRRPNTSFCFLDIRSPGLGDTAMYLCATSRDLPGLAGGYEQYFGPGTRLTVT.

V usage is TRBV7-2 and J usage is TRBJ2-1, with 15 bases lining up with TRBD2. Germline V gene sequence: CDR1 SGHTA, CDR2 FQGNSA. This CDR3 comprises 18 residues. Germline trimming cut 5 bases from V and 4 bases from J; bases unmatched to any gene: 9. CDR3 DNA: TGTGCCAGCAGCCCCCGAGGGACTAGCGGGAGGCAGTACAATGAGCAGTTCTTC. Translation: CASSPRGTSGRQYNEQFF.

This clone appeared once. This sequence joins TRBV28 and TRBJ2-2, with D tentatively TRBD1 (5 bases). Trimming removed 2 bases at V and 1 base at J, with 14 bases between. The CDR3 loop spans 17 amino acids. The germline gives CDR1 MDHEN, CDR2 SYDVKM. CDR3 DNA sequence: TGTGCCAGCAGTTTACGGCAGGGAAGCGTGAACACCGGGGAGCTGTTTTTT. As protein: CASSLRQGSVNTGELFF.

This CDR3 reads CASSLRGMETQYF. CDR3 nucleotide sequence: TGTGCCAGCAGCTTGCGGGGGATGGAGACCCAGTACTTC. This chain links TRBV5-4 with TRBJ2-5; tentatively, D is TRBD2 (6 bases). CDR3 length: 13 residues. Germline values: CDR1 SGHNT, CDR2 YYREEE (reference sequence). V was clipped by 1 base and J by 5 bases, with 9 bases between them.

J is TRBJ1-2 and V is TRBV18; 9 nucleotides line up with TRBD1. There are 15 residues in the CDR3. The germline V gene has CDR1 KGHSH and CDR2 LQKENI. J gave up 4 bases and V 3 bases, and 6 bases lay outside the gene matches. The DNA for the CDR3 is TGTGCCAGCTCACCTACGGGACAGGGCTTCTATGGCTACACCTTC. It yields the protein CASSPTGQGFYGYTF.

The chain has TRBV5-1 and TRBJ1-1; no clear D. Between the trimmed V and J ends, which lost 2 bases and 0 bases, there was a span of 20 bases. Germline V CDR1 and CDR2: SGHRS, YFSETQ. The CDR3 is 18 amino acids. The CDR3 protein is CASSFRVKRGGMNTEAFF. CDR3 nucleotide sequence: TGCGCCAGCAGCTTCCGGGTCAAACGAGGCGGTATGAACACTGAAGCTTTCTTT.

The V and J genes are TRBV9 and TRBJ1-3; D unresolved. This CDR3 contains 16 residues. V gave up 2 bases and J gave up 8 bases, with 20 bases separating them. Germline lookup yields CDR1 SGDLS and CDR2 YYNGEE. The chain's CDR3 is CASSVLLEGIGDTIYF. CDR3 sequence (DNA): TGTGCCAGCAGCGTCCTACTTGAAGGGATCGGGGACACCATATATTTT.

The CDR3 bases are TGCGCCAGCAGCCAAGATGAAGGGGGTCAGCCCCAGCATTTT. It encodes CASSQDEGGQPQHF. The genes are TRBV4-3 and TRBJ1-5, with a weak D call TRBD1 (6 bases). Germline V CDR1 and CDR2: LGHNA, YSLEER. V lost 0 bases, J lost 6 bases, and 9 bases lay in between. This CDR3 has 14 residues.

The rearrangement joins TRBV19 to TRBJ1-5, with 9 bases matching TRBD1. Looked up from germline, CDR1 is LNHDA and CDR2 is SQIVND (reference sequence). The CDR3 is made up of 17 amino acids. V lost 5 bases and J lost 2; bases outside the gene matches: 10. This CDR3 reads CASSVDRGSSGNQPQHF. CDR3 coding DNA: TGTGCCAGTAGTGTGGACAGGGGATCCTCGGGCAATCAGCCCCAGCATTTT.

The chain couples TRBV15 to TRBJ2-5, with D possibly TRBD2 on 5 matching bases. Between the trimmed V and J ends, which lost 0 bases and 7 bases, there was a span of 6 bases. The length of the CDR3 is 12 residues. Germline CDR1 reads LNHNV; CDR2 reads YYDKDF (reference sequence). The CDR3 loop reads CATSRDEGTQYF. CDR3 coding DNA: TGTGCCACCAGCAGAGATGAGGGGACCCAGTACTTC.

V and J are TRBV5-1 and TRBJ2-3; 13 positions agree with TRBD2. This CDR3 contains 17 residues. Germline loops: CDR1 SGHRS, CDR2 YFSETQ. V gave up 2 bases and J gave up 0 bases; unmatched junction bases: 3. CDR3 bases: TGCGCCAGCAGCTTTCGGACTAGCGGGAGAAGCACAGATACGCAGTATTTT. It codes for CASSFRTSGRSTDTQYF.

This sequence joins TRBV4-2 and TRBJ2-7; no definite D call. The CDR3 covers 13 residues. The germline V gene encodes CDR1 LGHNA and CDR2 YNFKEQ. V was cut by 1 base and J by 2 bases, with 6 bases left in between. The CDR3 sequence is CASSQVSTYEQYF. Written as DNA, the CDR3 is TGTGCCAGCAGCCAAGTTTCGACCTACGAGCAGTACTTC.

The V and J genes are TRBV5-1 and TRBJ2-7; no definite D call. V was shortened by 5 bases and J by 6 bases, with 9 bases between the two germline ends. Germline assignment: CDR1 SGHRS and CDR2 YFSETQ. CDR3 size: 11 residues. The DNA of the CDR3 is TGCGCCAGCAGTTTCTCTACCGAGCAGTACTTC. Protein product: CASSFSTEQYF.

V is TRBV5-6 and J is TRBJ1-5; tentatively, D is TRBD1 (6 bases). CDR1 SGHDT and CDR2 YYEEEE come from the germline V gene. Deletions cut 4 bases from V and 5 bases from J, with 10 bases between. The CDR3 sequence is 13 residues long. CDR3 nucleotide sequence: TGTGCCAGCAGCCCCGGACAGTATCAGCCCCAGCATTTT. It is translated as CASSPGQYQPQHF.

The V gene is TRBV5-1, the J gene TRBJ2-3, with D perhaps TRBD1 (6 bases). The CDR3 contains 13 residues. Germline assignment: CDR1 SGHRS and CDR2 YFSETQ. V lost 3 bases and J lost 5, with 10 bases in between. The CDR3 region is CASSWTEGDTQYF. In DNA, the CDR3 is TGCGCCAGCAGCTGGACAGAGGGAGATACGCAGTATTTT.